This T cell receptor (beta chain) originates from a study of blood T cell repertoires in COVID-19 (TCRdb year 2020). Context from the whole study: The collaborator samples originated in the United States, Italy and Spain and spanned the acute and convalescent phases of COVID-19. Samples were obtained from the ongoing ImmuneRACE study (first 160 participants) and from 1,254 subjects provided by 6 global collaborators. The repertoires were released in a freely available public database intended as a resource for research on the immune response to SARS-CoV-2. Where available, HLA class I and class II types were obtained from metadata supplied by the sample provider rather than from assay-based typing. The sample metadata nearly always contained a de-identified subject ID, COVID-19 status, age in years and sex. The dataset comprised deeply sampled blood TCRbeta repertoires from subjects exposed to, actively infected with, or recovered from COVID-19. The material from the prospective study consisted of cDNA or gDNA derived from T cells, B-cell-depleted T cells, or PBMCs. Here is what the overall study found, with its caveats: Clinical and demographic metadata were provided uncurated, with the amount varying by source and participant.

The immunoSEQ Assay, a bias-controlled multiplex PCR, was used to amplify TCRbeta CDR3 regions from genomic DNA. From the authors' description of their analysis: The number of nucleated cells in each sample was estimated from the amplification of reference gene primers within the assay. To quantify the absolute abundance of each unique TCRbeta CDR3 rearrangement, sequence reads were collapsed and filtered. Productive Simpson clonality was computed per sample as the square root of Simpson's diversity index over productive rearrangements. The table was pulled from immuneACCESS by TCRdb, which kept in-frame rearrangements only. Such tables lose some clones; where checked, under half of the loss comes from unresolved V genes, and the rest has no known cause. V and J calls and clone size are copied from that table; D and trimming were computed from the DNA. This sample lists roughly 240,000 clones; approximately 85% were detected once. The ten largest clones represent 9.1% of the sample.

Participants in the prospective study were aged roughly 18 to 100 years, lived in under 30 United States geographic areas, and enrolled through a virtual design. To assign participants to cohorts, the prospective study relied on clinical history that participants themselves reported in a screening survey and a study questionnaire. Each participant in the prospective study had whole blood, serum and a nasopharyngeal or oropharyngeal swab collected by mobile phlebotomists. Additional blood draws and questionnaires over an approximately 2-month period could optionally be provided by prospective study participants. Prospective study blood samples were shipped either frozen or at room temperature before DNA extraction. Details on this clone: Its antigen is not yet known. No quality values exist for individual bases; no much larger clone is one base distant.

The source of this sequence is a woman between 45 and 60 years old with acute COVID-19. Sequencing used PBMCs or T cells enriched from blood (not recorded which).

The CDR3 protein sequence reads: CASSRESGSNYEQYF. The DNA sequence reads TGTGCCAGCAGCCGAGAGAGCGGGAGTAACTACGAGCAGTACTTC. This chain joins TRBV4-2 to TRBJ2-7; the junction holds 8 bases that match TRBD2. CDR1 and CDR2 are drawn from the germline V gene: LGHNA, YNFKEQ. From cysteine to phenylalanine, the CDR3 is 15 amino acids long. Just the 45-base CDR3 DNA is kept, in frame starting at base 1. From V the trimming removes 4 bases and from J it removes 3 bases, while the gene matches leave 8 bases of the junction unaccounted for.